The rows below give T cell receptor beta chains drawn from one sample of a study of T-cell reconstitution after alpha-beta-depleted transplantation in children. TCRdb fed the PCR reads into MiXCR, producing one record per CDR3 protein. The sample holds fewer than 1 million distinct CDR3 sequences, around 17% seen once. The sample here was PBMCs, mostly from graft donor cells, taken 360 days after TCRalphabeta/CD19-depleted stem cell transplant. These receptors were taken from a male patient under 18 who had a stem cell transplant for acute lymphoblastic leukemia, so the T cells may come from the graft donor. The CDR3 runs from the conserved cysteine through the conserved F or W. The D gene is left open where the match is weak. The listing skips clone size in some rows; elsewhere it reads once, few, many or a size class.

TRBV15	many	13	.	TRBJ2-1	TGTGCCACCCGGGACAATTCTTACAATGAGCAGTTCTTC	CATRDNSYNEQFF
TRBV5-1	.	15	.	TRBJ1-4	TGCGCCAGCAGCTTGGGAAACAGGGCCGATGAAAAACTGTTTTTT	CASSLGNRADEKLFF
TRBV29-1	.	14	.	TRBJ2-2	TGCAGCGTCGGCCCGCAGACGGACACCGGGGAGCTGTTTTTT	CSVGPQTDTGELFF
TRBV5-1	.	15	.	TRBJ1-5	TGCGCCAGCAGCTTGGCGTCGGGGGCCAGTCAGCCCCAGCATTTT	CASSLASGASQPQHF
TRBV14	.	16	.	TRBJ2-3	TGTGCCAGCAGCCAAGTATCCTCTCCGCCCCCAGATACGCAGTATTTT	CASSQVSSPPPDTQYF
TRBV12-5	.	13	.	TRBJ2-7	TGTGCTAGTGGTCGGGACTCTGTCTACGAGCAGTACTTC	CASGRDSVYEQYF
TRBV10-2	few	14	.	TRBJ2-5	TGCGCCAGCAGTGTCCAGTCGTACCAAGAGACCCAGTACTTC	CASSVQSYQETQYF
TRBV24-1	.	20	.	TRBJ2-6	TGTGCCACCAGTGATTCGTTCCATAAGGGGGGGCGTACTGGGGCCAACGTCCTGACTTTC	CATSDSFHKGGRTGANVLTF
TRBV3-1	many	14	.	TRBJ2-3	TGTGCCAGCAGCCTTGGCAGGGGGGCAGATACGCAGTATTTT	CASSLGRGADTQYF
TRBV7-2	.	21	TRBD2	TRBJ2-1	TGTGCCAGCAGCTTCTTCTCCTATGGACTAGCGGGGCAGGGGGGCTACAATGAGCAGTTCTTC	CASSFFSYGLAGQGGYNEQFF
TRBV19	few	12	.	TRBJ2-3	TGTGCCAGTAAAAGGCCAGCGGATACGCAGTATTTT	CASKRPADTQYF
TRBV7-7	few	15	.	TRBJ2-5	TGTGCCAGCAGCCAGAACCGGGGCAGCCAAGAGACCCAGTACTTC	CASSQNRGSQETQYF
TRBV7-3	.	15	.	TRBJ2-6	TGTGCCAGCAGCTGGGGTGGATCTGGGGCCAACGTCCTGACTTTC	CASSWGGSGANVLTF
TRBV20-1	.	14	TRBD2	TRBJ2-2	TGCAGTGCTAGGAAAGGGAGGGAAGGGGGGGAGCTGTTTTTT	CSARKGREGGELFF
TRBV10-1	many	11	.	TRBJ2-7	TGCGCCAGCAGGACCAACTACGAGCAGTACTTC	CASRTNYEQYF
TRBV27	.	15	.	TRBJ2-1	TGTGCCAGCAGTTTATCGGGTGAAGCAGGGAATGAGCAGTTCTTC	CASSLSGEAGNEQFF
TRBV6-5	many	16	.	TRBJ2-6	TGTGCCAGCAGTTGGACTTTGCTCTCTGGGGCCAACGTCCTGACTTTC	CASSWTLLSGANVLTF
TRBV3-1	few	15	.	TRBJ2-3	TGTGCCAGCAGCCAGCGGGCTCCCCGCCCAGATACGCAGTATTTT	CASSQRAPRPDTQYF
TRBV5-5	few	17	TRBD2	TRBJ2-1	TGTGCCAGCAGCTTGACTAGCGGGGATTCTCTCTACAATGAGCAGTTCTTC	CASSLTSGDSLYNEQFF
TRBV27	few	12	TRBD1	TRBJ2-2	TGTGCCAGCAGTAACAGGGGCGGGGAGCTGTTTTTT	CASSNRGGELFF
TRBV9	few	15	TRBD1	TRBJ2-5	TGTGCCAGCAGCGTAGGGGGACAGGGACAAGAGACCCAGTACTTC	CASSVGGQGQETQYF
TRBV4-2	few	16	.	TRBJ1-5	TGTGCCAGCAGCCAAGAAGAAGGCTATAGCAATCAGCCCCAGCATTTT	CASSQEEGYSNQPQHF
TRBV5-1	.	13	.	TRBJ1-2	TGCGCCAGCAGCTTGAGTGGTCGGGATGGCTACACCTTC	CASSLSGRDGYTF
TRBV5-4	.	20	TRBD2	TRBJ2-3	TGTGCCAGCAGCTTGGGGGGTGGTAGCGGGAGACCGATCGGCACAGATACGCAGTATTTT	CASSLGGGSGRPIGTDTQYF
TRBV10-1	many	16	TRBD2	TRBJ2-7	TGCGCCACTCCCGTTCTAGCGGGGCCAACCTCCTACGAGCAGTACTTC	CATPVLAGPTSYEQYF
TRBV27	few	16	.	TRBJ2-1	TGTGCCAGCGGCCCAAGGCGGGCATCCTCCTACAATGAGCAGTTCTTC	CASGPRRASSYNEQFF
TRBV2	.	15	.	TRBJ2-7	TGTGCCAGCAGTGAGGTGTCAGTTAGCTCCTACGAGCAGTACTTC	CASSEVSVSSYEQYF
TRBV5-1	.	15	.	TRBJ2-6	TGCGCCAGCAGCGGCCGACTAGATCGGGCCAACGTCCTGACTTTC	CASSGRLDRANVLTF
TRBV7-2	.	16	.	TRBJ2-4	TGTGCCAGCAGCTTAGTGGCAGAAGCGAGGGGACACATTCAGTACTTC	CASSLVAEARGHIQYF
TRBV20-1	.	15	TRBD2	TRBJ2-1	TGCAGTGCTAGTCTTAGCGGGATGGCCCACAATGAGCAGTTCTTC	CSASLSGMAHNEQFF
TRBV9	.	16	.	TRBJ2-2	TGTGCCAGCAGCGTAGCGGCAGCTTTGTCGACCGGGGAGCTGTTTTTT	CASSVAAALSTGELFF